This entry features one T cell receptor beta chain sequence. The antigen is not known. The data originate from a study of T cells after yellow fever vaccination. The CDR3 is 15 residues long. Losses at the gene ends were 7 bases for V and 4 bases for J; bases not matched to a gene: 9. Germline CDR1 is SNHLY and CDR2 is FYNNEI. TCRdb processed the 5' RACE reads anew with MiXCR; each CDR3 protein has one entry. The repertoire includes 620,000 or so distinct CDR3 sequences, less than 20% of them detected once, and about 18% sits in the top ten. The study, taken as a whole, reports: Booster sampling recovered most clones from primary vaccination (96% CD4, approximately 88% CD8). Across the CD4 and CD8 compartments, a small share of clonotypes was present in both.

This specimen consisted of PBMCs, obtained 4 to 6 days after the first yellow fever vaccination. The sequence was obtained from a man aged 18 to 35 who received the YFV17D yellow fever vaccine. This rearrangement joins TRBV2 to TRBJ2-5; 10 positions match TRBD1. The CDR3 loop reads CASMGRRTGGETQYF. The DNA for the CDR3 is TGTGCCAGCATGGGACGTCGGACAGGGGGAGAGACCCAGTACTTC.